A single sample is the source of the 24 T cell receptor beta chains below, sequenced in a study of siplizumab effects on memory and regulatory T cells. Measured with immunoSEQ multiplex PCR; TCRdb has only the in-frame clones, and not every one. The data show 90,000 to 150,000 clones, about 93% seen once. Specimen: non-Treg CD4+ T cells sorted from blood. These receptors all stem from a human donor in good health.

CDR3 residues: CASRPEAVGEQYF. DNA for the CDR3: TGCGCCAGCAGGCCGGAGGCTGTTGGCGAGCAGTACTTC. The gene calls are TRBV5-1 and TRBJ2-7; possibly TRBD2 for D (5 bases). CDR1 and CDR2 (germline): SGHRS, YFSETQ. V was pared by 5 bases and J by 6 bases, with 15 bases between. The CDR3 extends over 13 amino acids.

The chain links TRBV13 to TRBJ1-3; 8 bases map to TRBD1. Losses at the gene ends were 5 bases for V and 1 base for J; bases not matched to a gene: 16. The CDR3 length is 19 residues. Germline V gene sequence: CDR1 PRHDT, CDR2 FYEKMQ (reference sequence). Here the CDR3 DNA reads TGTGCCAGCAGCCTTGGACAGGGTTTCTTCCCCTCATCTGGAAACACCATATATTTT. It specifies CASSLGQGFFPSSGNTIYF. Looking up the rest from reference TRBV13 and TRBJ1-3 gives the full variable domain: AAGVIQSPRHLIKEKRETATLKCYPIPRHDTVYWYQQGPGQDPQFLISFYEKMQSDKGSIPDRFSAQQFSDYHSELNMSSLELGDSALYFCASSLGQGFFPSSGNTIYFGEGSWLTVV.

The rearrangement uses TRBV9 and TRBJ2-2, with D unresolved. The ends were cut back, 3 bases at V and 0 bases at J, with 9 bases in the middle. Germline loops: CDR1 SGDLS, CDR2 YYNGEE. The CDR3 is made up of 15 amino acids. This CDR3 reads CASSGRASNTGELFF. As DNA, the CDR3 is TGTGCCAGCAGCGGGAGAGCCTCGAACACCGGGGAGCTGTTTTTT.

The chain couples TRBV7-2 to TRBJ1-5, with D possibly being TRBD1 (5 bases). The CDR3 contains 17 residues. V shed 1 base and J shed 0 bases, with 13 bases lying between them. Germline V lookup: CDR1 SGHTA, CDR2 FQGNSA. The CDR3 spells CASSLGAGSYSNQPQHF. In DNA, the CDR3 is TGTGCCAGCAGCTTAGGGGCAGGGTCCTATAGCAATCAGCCCCAGCATTTT.

The chain links TRBV27 to TRBJ1-5; D is perhaps TRBD1 (5 bases). Per the germline V gene, CDR1 is MNHEY and CDR2 is SMNVEV (reference sequence). Trimming removed 3 bases at V and 2 bases at J, with 8 bases between. The CDR3 runs to 14 residues. CDR3 coding DNA: TGTGCCAGCAGTTTCAGGGAGGGCAATCAGCCCCAGCATTTT. This sequence encodes CASSFREGNQPQHF.

The J gene is TRBJ2-3, the V gene TRBV18; D not resolved. Deletions cut 4 bases from V and 4 bases from J, with 9 bases between. Germline CDR1 and CDR2: KGHSH and LQKENI. CDR3 length equals 13 residues. The CDR3 region is CASSRSVADTQYF. CDR3 in DNA: TGTGCCAGCTCACGCTCAGTAGCAGATACGCAGTATTTT.

The V call is TRBV6-5, the J call TRBJ2-5; D possibly corresponds to TRBD1 (5 bases). With the DNA end fitting TRBJ2-7 better, the J assignment may be wrong. The CDR3 totals 13 residues. Germline CDR1 and CDR2: MNHEY and SVGAGI. The CDR3 is CASKQGIIYEQYF. CDR3 coding DNA: TGTGCCAGCAAGCAGGGAATTATCTACGAGCAGTACTTC.

The V and J genes are TRBV11-2 and TRBJ1-6, with D unresolved. This CDR3 is 16 amino acids long. CDR1 and CDR2 (germline): SGHAT, FQNNGV. V was trimmed by 6 bases and J by 0 bases, leaving 12 bases between them. The CDR3 spells CASSFSAGSYNSPLHF. The CDR3 DNA sequence: TGTGCCAGCAGTTTTTCCGCGGGCTCCTATAATTCACCCCTCCACTTT.

CDR3 in DNA: TGTGCCAGCAGTGCCCAGCCGGGGGAAGGGCCCCAGCATTTT. As protein: CASSAQPGEGPQHF. The chain couples TRBV6-4 to TRBJ1-5, with a tentative D call TRBD1 (5 bases). The CDR3 is 14 amino acids. V was clipped by 4 bases and J by 9 bases, with 16 bases between them. The germline gives CDR1 MRHNA, CDR2 SNTAGT.

The rearrangement joins TRBV2 to TRBJ1-5; 9 bases line up with TRBD1. Germline-derived CDR1 and CDR2 are SNHLY and FYNNEI. CDR3 length: 13 residues. With V trimmed by 7 bases and J by 4 bases, 2 bases remained unmatched. CDR3 in DNA: TGTGCCAGCATGGGGACAGGGAATCAGCCCCAGCATTTT. Protein: CASMGTGNQPQHF.

This chain uses TRBV6-5 with TRBJ2-7; tentative D call: TRBD2 (6 bases). The CDR3 covers 12 residues. Germline CDR1 is MNHEY and CDR2 is SVGAGI. Deletions cut 6 bases from V and 3 bases from J, with 9 bases between. The CDR3 nucleotides are TGTGCCAGCAGACGGCGGGGCTACGAGCAGTACTTC. As protein: CASRRRGYEQYF.

V usage is TRBV6-4 and J usage is TRBJ2-5, with TRBD1 matching 7 bases. The ends lost 6 bases at V and 3 bases at J; junction bases unmatched: 7. This CDR3 comprises 14 residues. The germline gives CDR1 MRHNA, CDR2 SNTAGT. Written as DNA, the CDR3 is TGTGCCAGCAGAGACAGGGCGGGCGAAGAGACCCAGTACTTC. It specifies CASRDRAGEETQYF.

This clone was recorded once. The rearrangement uses TRBV29-1 and TRBJ2-7; 10 bases map to TRBD1. The CDR3 runs 13 residues. V dropped 7 bases and J dropped 0; count of bases not matched to a gene: 3. The germline V gene has CDR1 SQVTM and CDR2 ANQGSEA. In DNA, the CDR3 is TGCAGCGCGACAGGGGGCTACTCCTACGAGCAGTACTTC. As protein: CSATGGYSYEQYF.

The gene calls are TRBV30 and TRBJ2-7, with a weak D call TRBD2 (5 bases). V was cut by 4 bases and J by 4 bases, with 14 bases left in between. The CDR3 spans 13 residues. Germline values: CDR1 GTSNPN, CDR2 SVGIG (reference sequence). CDR3 sequence (DNA): TGTGCCTGGAAAGGCACTAGACCATACGAGCAGTACTTC. Its protein is CAWKGTRPYEQYF.

The chain couples TRBV5-4 to TRBJ2-3, with 7 positions matching TRBD2. The ends lost 1 base at V and 0 bases at J; junction bases unmatched: 5. This CDR3 comprises 16 residues. Germline V lookup: CDR1 SGHNT, CDR2 YYREEE (reference sequence). In DNA form, the CDR3 reads TGTGCCAGCAGCTTGAGTACGGGGGGAAGCACAGATACGCAGTATTTT. As protein: CASSLSTGGSTDTQYF.

The chain uses TRBV7-9 and TRBJ2-7, with D tentatively TRBD1 (5 bases). V lost 5 bases, J lost 2 bases, and 10 bases lay in between. CDR3 length: 13 residues. Germline V CDR1 and CDR2: SEHNR, FQNEAQ (reference sequence). The CDR3 protein is CASSDSPPYEQYF. In DNA, the CDR3 is TGTGCCAGCAGCGACAGTCCCCCCTACGAGCAGTACTTC.

This chain joins TRBV5-5 and TRBJ1-2, with D possibly TRBD1 on 5 matching bases. V lost 3 bases and J 3 bases, leaving 18 bases between the germline ends. Germline CDR1 and CDR2: SGHKS and YYEKEE (reference sequence). The CDR3 length is 16 residues. The CDR3: CASSSDTLDYYYGYTF. The CDR3 DNA reads as TGTGCCAGCAGCTCGGACACGCTCGATTACTACTATGGCTACACCTTC.

This clone was recorded once. CDR3 sequence: CASSLNSNEQFF. In DNA form, the CDR3 reads TGTGCCAGCAGCTTAAACTCGAATGAGCAGTTCTTC. The chain has TRBV11-3 and TRBJ2-1; D uncertain. Germline assignment: CDR1 SGHNT and CDR2 YENEEA. This CDR3 contains 12 residues. Trimming removed 2 bases at V and 7 bases at J, with 6 bases between.

In this sample, this clone turned up once. The V call is TRBV4-2, the J call TRBJ2-7, with a weak D call TRBD2 (6 bases). V lost 3 bases and J lost 10, with 19 bases in between. Germline CDR1 and CDR2: LGHNA and YNFKEQ. This CDR3 has 14 amino acids. The CDR3 coding sequence is TGTGCCAGCAGCCAGTCCGGGACTCTCCGGGAACAGTACTTC. As protein: CASSQSGTLREQYF.

The chain uses TRBV7-9 and TRBJ1-6; D remains ambiguous. The CDR3 runs to 13 residues. Germline V lookup: CDR1 SEHNR, CDR2 FQNEAQ (reference sequence). V was pared by 4 bases and J by 9 bases, with 10 bases between. CDR3 loop: CASSYLRGSPLHF. The CDR3 bases are TGTGCCAGCAGCTACTTACGTGGTTCACCCCTCCACTTT.

The chain's CDR3 is CASSVGSPGEQYF. The CDR3 nucleotides are TGTGCCAGCAGCGTGGGCAGCCCGGGGGAGCAGTACTTC. The chain couples TRBV9 to TRBJ2-7; D may be TRBD2 (5 bases). Germline CDR1 reads SGDLS; CDR2 reads YYNGEE. CDR3 length: 13 residues. V shed 2 bases and J shed 7 bases, with 13 bases lying between them.

This clone showed up just a few times. The chain has TRBV9 and TRBJ1-1; D ambiguous. The CDR3 has 13 residues. With 3 bases removed from V and 4 bases from J, the gap between germline ends came to 10 bases. Germline V CDR1 and CDR2: SGDLS, YYNGEE. CDR3 protein: CASSAPDVTEAFF. The CDR3 DNA is TGTGCCAGCAGCGCGCCGGATGTCACTGAAGCTTTCTTT.

The chain is built from TRBV5-4 and TRBJ2-3; D is perhaps TRBD2 (6 bases). Germline V gene lookup returns CDR1 SGHNT and CDR2 YYREEE (reference sequence). The CDR3 is made up of 14 amino acids. V was clipped by 3 bases and J by 2 bases, with 10 bases between them. The CDR3 DNA reads as TGTGCCAGCAGCTGGGGACTCTCCACAGATACGCAGTATTTT. Its translation: CASSWGLSTDTQYF.

The chain is built from TRBV9 and TRBJ1-1; D gene unclear. The germline V gene encodes CDR1 SGDLS and CDR2 YYNGEE. The CDR3 is made up of 13 amino acids. V was cut by 0 bases and J by 3 bases, with 6 bases left in between. CDR3 DNA: TGTGCCAGCAGCGTAGTAGCTCACACTGAAGCTTTCTTT. It specifies CASSVVAHTEAFF.